What follows are 20 T cell receptor beta chains derived from one specimen sequenced in a study of molecular identifiers for immune sequencing clone quantification. TCRdb ran MiXCR on the PCR reads and lists one entry per CDR3 protein. The sample lists some 680,000 distinct CDR3 sequences; around 25% were seen once. The sample taken for sequencing was naive CD8+ T cells from blood, with Jurkat cell RNA spiked in. Subset noted: FACS-sorted CD8+CD4-CCR7+CD45RA+ naive T cells. These receptors all stem from a human donor in good health. Some libraries in this study had Jurkat cell RNA spiked in.

This clonotype was seen at least ten times. The DNA of the CDR3 is TGTGCCTGGAGTGTACGGGCAGGTCCGCCCTTAGACTACAATGAGCAGTTCTTC. Amino acid sequence: CAWSVRAGPPLDYNEQFF. The chain links TRBV30 to TRBJ2-1; D is ambiguous. CDR1 and CDR2 (germline): GTSNPN, SVGIG (reference sequence). The CDR3 runs 18 residues. V lost 0 bases and J lost 3, with 21 bases in between. Full variable domain (outside the CDR3, taken from reference TRBV30 and TRBJ2-1): SQTIHQWPATLVQPVGSPLSLECTVEGTSNPNLYWYRQAAGRGLQLLFYSVGIGQISSEVPQNLSASRPQDRQFILSSKKLLLSDSGFYLCAWSVRAGPPLDYNEQFFGPGTRLTVL.

Comment on this clonotype: The CDR3 carries no conserved terminal phenylalanine or tryptophan, so it likely arises from a read error. The chain joins TRBV3-1 to TRBJ1-1; TRBD1 agrees at 10 bases. The CDR3 covers 16 residues. Losses at the gene ends were 0 bases for V and 4 bases for J; bases not matched to a gene: 5. Germline CDR1 and CDR2: LGHDT and YNNKEL (reference sequence). The CDR3 sequence is CASSQDRQGASTEAFS. CDR3 nucleotides: TGTGCCAGCAGCCAAGACCGACAGGGGGCGAGCACTGAAGCTTTCTCT.

The chain joins TRBV12-3 or TRBV12-4 to TRBJ2-7; tentatively, D is TRBD1 (5 bases). CDR3 length equals 14 residues. V was trimmed by 3 bases and J by 2 bases, leaving 11 bases between them. DNA for the CDR3: TGTGCCAGCAGTTTTTCAGGGAACCCCTACGAGCAGTACTTC. This sequence encodes CASSFSGNPYEQYF.

This clonotype appeared a few times. The V gene is TRBV9, the J gene TRBJ2-3; possible D gene TRBD1, 7 bases. Germline-derived CDR1 and CDR2 are SGDLS and YYNGEE. Trimming shortened V by 6 bases and J by 6 bases, and 14 bases separated the two germline ends. This CDR3 is 13 amino acids long. CDR3 bases: TGTGCCAGCACAGGGGGGCTCAGGGATACGCAGTATTTT. It yields the protein CASTGGLRDTQYF.

This clonotype has a count of ten or more. This chain connects TRBV29-1 to TRBJ1-1; 11 bases are shared with TRBD1. The V and J ends lost 6 bases and 6 bases, in that order; junction bases with no gene match: 12. Germline CDR1 SQVTM, CDR2 ANQGSEA. The CDR3 extends over 15 amino acids. The CDR3 reads CSVSTGTGGFAEAFF. The CDR3 DNA reads as TGCAGCGTGTCAACTGGGACAGGGGGTTTTGCTGAAGCTTTCTTT.

This clonotype was seen only a few times. The chain uses TRBV5-5 and TRBJ2-7; D unresolved. Germline V gene data show CDR1 as SGHKS and CDR2 as YYEKEE (reference sequence). The CDR3 contains 15 residues. Trimming took 0 bases from V and 3 from J, leaving 13 bases between them. The CDR3 bases are TGTGCCAGCAGCTTGGAGGGATACCTCAACTACGAGCAGTACTTC. This codes for CASSLEGYLNYEQYF.

This clonotype was picked up many times. The rearrangement links TRBV7-9 to TRBJ1-1; 10 bases align to TRBD1. The CDR3 sequence is 13 residues long. V dropped 5 bases and J dropped 8; count of bases not matched to a gene: 5. CDR1 and CDR2 (germline): SEHNR, FQNEAQ (reference sequence). The CDR3 loop reads CASSTTGGVEAFF. The CDR3 nucleotides are TGTGCCAGCAGCACGACAGGGGGCGTCGAAGCTTTCTTT. Looking up the rest from reference TRBV7-9 and TRBJ1-1 gives the full variable domain: DTGVSQNPRHKITKRGQNVTFRCDPISEHNRLYWYRQTLGQGPEFLTYFQNEAQLEKSRLLSDRFSAERPKGSFSTLEIQRTEQGDSAMYLCASSTTGGVEAFFGQGTRLTVV.

Turning to this clonotype: It may be a read error: a sequence one base away is much more abundant. Since no conserved phenylalanine or tryptophan closes the CDR3, a read error is the likely cause. The genes are TRBV6-2 or TRBV6-3 and TRBJ2-5; D gene ambiguous. The CDR3 consists of 13 residues. Deletions cut 6 bases from V and 7 bases from J, with 15 bases between. Per germline, CDR1 MNHEY and CDR2 SVGEGT. The chain's CDR3 is CASSAASRGTQYL. The CDR3 DNA sequence: TGTGCCAGCAGCGCAGCATCAAGAGGGACCCAGTACCTC.

With regard to this clonotype: An end of the junction does not agree with germline; a read error may underlie this. V usage is TRBV27 and J usage is TRBJ2-1, with 9 bases matching TRBD1. Germline V gene lookup returns CDR1 MNHEY and CDR2 SMNVEV (reference sequence). The CDR3 length is 14 residues. CDR3 bases: TGTGCCAGCAGTCTAACAGGGGGCTGGGATGAGCGGTTCTTC. This gives the protein CASSLTGGWDERFF.

This clonotype was observed a handful of times. This chain links TRBV27 with TRBJ2-1; 9 positions agree with TRBD2. V gave up 4 bases and J gave up 6 bases; unmatched junction bases: 4. CDR1 is MNHEY and CDR2 is SMNVEV in the germline V gene (reference sequence). The CDR3 consists of 14 residues. CDR3 region: CASSWSAGGNEQFF. CDR3 DNA sequence: TGTGCCAGCAGTTGGTCAGCGGGGGGCAATGAGCAGTTCTTC.

This clonotype appeared many times. The chain is built from TRBV5-6 and TRBJ1-1; TRBD1 might be the D (5 bases). Germline assignment: CDR1 SGHDT and CDR2 YYEEEE. V shed 3 bases and J shed 11 bases, with 14 bases lying between them. CDR3 length: 12 amino acids. The CDR3 is CASSSTDAGAFF. CDR3 coding DNA: TGTGCCAGCAGCTCGACAGACGCTGGCGCTTTCTTT.

The J gene is TRBJ2-2, the V gene TRBV7-2, with 7 bases that match TRBD2. CDR3 length: 14 amino acids. The trim removed 4 bases at V and 7 bases at J, leaving 6 bases unmatched. Germline V gene lookup returns CDR1 SGHTA and CDR2 FQGNSA. Here the CDR3 reads CASSSAGEGGELFF. The DNA for the CDR3 is TGTGCCAGCAGCTCGGCGGGAGAGGGCGGGGAGCTGTTTTTT. Looking up the rest from reference TRBV7-2 and TRBJ2-2 gives the full variable domain: GAGVSQSPSNKVTEKGKDVELRCDPISGHTALYWYRQSLGQGLEFLIYFQGNSAPDKSGLPSDRFSAERTGGSVSTLTIQRTQQEDSAVYLCASSSAGEGGELFFGEGSRLTVL.

This clonotype appeared many times. This chain links TRBV9 with TRBJ2-4; TRBD2 agrees at 10 bases. The V gene's germline CDR1 is SGDLS and CDR2 YYNGEE. V shed 3 bases, J shed 1 base, and the junction held 4 bases outside the gene matches. The CDR3 spans 16 residues. The DNA for the CDR3 is TGTGCCAGCAGCGCCGGACTAGCGGCCGCCAAAAACATTCAGTACTTC. Amino acid sequence: CASSAGLAAAKNIQYF.

This clonotype came up many times. This chain joins TRBV25-1 and TRBJ2-7; D gene unclear. With 5 bases removed from V and 0 bases from J, the gap between germline ends came to 11 bases. Germline V gene lookup returns CDR1 MGHDK and CDR2 SYGVNS. The CDR3 is 14 residues long. In DNA, the CDR3 is TGTGCCAGCAGTTCCCGGACCGTCTCCTACGAGCAGTACTTC. The encoded protein is CASSSRTVSYEQYF.

This clonotype was picked up a small number of times. The rearrangement joins TRBV28 to TRBJ2-7; D is unclear. The CDR3 is 11 residues long. Trimming stripped 7 bases from V and 5 bases from J, with 9 bases between. Germline CDR1 MDHEN, CDR2 SYDVKM. The CDR3 is CASTLSDEQYF. In DNA, the CDR3 is TGTGCCAGCACCCTTTCCGACGAGCAGTACTTC.

This clonotype has ten or more counts. V and J are TRBV7-6 and TRBJ1-1; weak D call: TRBD1 (6 bases). Germline V gene sequence: CDR1 SGHVS, CDR2 FNYEAQ. Deletions cut 5 bases from V and 4 bases from J, with 11 bases between. This CDR3 is 13 amino acids long. The CDR3 reads CASSPAGATEAFF. CDR3 DNA: TGTGCCAGCAGCCCCGCAGGGGCCACTGAAGCTTTCTTT.

This clonotype has more than one count but fewer than ten. Relative to the germline gene, one junction end is altered; a read error may explain this. V gene TRBV14 combines with J gene TRBJ1-1; D ambiguous. The CDR3 is made up of 14 amino acids. Germline loops: CDR1 SGHDN, CDR2 FVKESK. CDR3 coding DNA: TGTGCCAGCAGCCACCACCCGACAAACACTGTAGCTTTCTTT. It translates to CASSHHPTNTVAFF.

This clonotype was observed many times. V usage is TRBV9 and J usage is TRBJ2-3; 10 bases map to TRBD2. Germline loops: CDR1 SGDLS, CDR2 YYNGEE. J lost 4 bases, V lost 4 bases, and 6 bases had no gene match. The CDR3 is 15 residues long. Here the CDR3 DNA reads TGTGCCAGCAGCCCCGAGCGGGGGGGCGCAGATACGCAGTATTTT. This translates into CASSPERGGADTQYF.

The V and J genes are TRBV11-2 and TRBJ2-7, with 7 positions matching TRBD1. CDR1 SGHAT and CDR2 FQNNGV come from the germline V gene. This CDR3 region has 12 residues. The V gene end was trimmed by 5 bases and the J gene end by 5 bases; junction bases not matched to a gene: 3. CDR3 sequence: CASSTQGDEQYF. In DNA, the CDR3 is TGTGCCAGCAGCACCCAGGGGGACGAGCAGTACTTC.

The chain employs TRBV5-4 and TRBJ2-7; D possibly matches TRBD1 or TRBD2 (6 bases each). The CDR3 consists of 16 residues. Per the germline V gene, CDR1 is SGHNT and CDR2 is YYREEE (reference sequence). V was pared by 6 bases and J by 1 base, with 20 bases between. The CDR3 is CASTIQGGDRSYEQYF. In DNA form, the CDR3 reads TGTGCCAGCACTATCCAGGGAGGAGACAGGTCCTACGAGCAGTACTTC. The entire variable domain, with the rest obtained from reference TRBV5-4 and TRBJ2-7, is as follows: ETGVTQSPTHLIKTRGQQVTLRCSSQSGHNTVSWYQQALGQGPQFIFQYYREEENGRGNFPPRFSGLQFPNYSSELNVNALELDDSALYLCASTIQGGDRSYEQYFGPGTRLTVT.